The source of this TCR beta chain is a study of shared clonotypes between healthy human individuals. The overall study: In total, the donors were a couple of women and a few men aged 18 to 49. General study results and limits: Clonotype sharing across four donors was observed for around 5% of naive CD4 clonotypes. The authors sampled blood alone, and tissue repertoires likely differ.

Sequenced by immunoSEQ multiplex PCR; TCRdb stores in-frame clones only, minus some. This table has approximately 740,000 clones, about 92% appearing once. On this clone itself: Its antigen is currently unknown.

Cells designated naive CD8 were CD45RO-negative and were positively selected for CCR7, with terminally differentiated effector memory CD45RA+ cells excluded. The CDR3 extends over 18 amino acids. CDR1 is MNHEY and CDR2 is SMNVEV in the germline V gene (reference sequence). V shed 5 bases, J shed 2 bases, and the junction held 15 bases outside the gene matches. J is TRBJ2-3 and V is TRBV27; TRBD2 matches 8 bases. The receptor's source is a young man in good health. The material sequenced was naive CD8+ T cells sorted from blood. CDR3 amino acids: CASSPLATGRALTDTQYF. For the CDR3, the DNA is TGTGCCAGCAGTCCCTTAGCCACCGGGAGGGCCCTCACAGATACGCAGTATTTT.